The entry below describes one T cell receptor (beta chain). CDR3 size: 15 residues. Trimming at V came to 6 bases and at J to 2 bases, leaving 7 bases not matched to a gene. Germline-derived CDR1 and CDR2 are MNHEY and SVGAGI. Assay used: immunoSEQ multiplex PCR; TCRdb lists only in-frame clones, some missing. This table has over 75,000 clones, 88% appearing once. The sample comes from a study of blood T cell repertoires in COVID-19. The TCR comes from a woman older than 75 with acute or convalescent COVID-19. What was sequenced was peripheral blood. The J gene is TRBJ2-3, the V gene TRBV6-5; TRBD2 matches 8 bases. The CDR3 DNA follows: TGTGCCAGCAGGCAACTAGCGGCCCTCACAGATACGCAGTATTTT. It is translated as CASRQLAALTDTQYF.